This record looks at one T cell receptor (beta chain) sequence and its context. This record comes from a study of blood T cell repertoires in COVID-19. Method: immunoSEQ multiplex PCR; TCRdb's copy keeps in-frame clones and lacks some. Among 200,000 to 300,000 clones listed, around nine tenths were seen once. This CDR3 spans 12 amino acids. V was cut by 4 bases and J by 8 bases, with 11 bases left in between. The rearrangement uses TRBV12-3 or TRBV12-4 and TRBJ1-1, with a tentative D call TRBD1 (6 bases). The sample was PBMCs or T cells enriched from blood (not recorded which). This clonotype was sampled from a woman between 18 and 30 years old who had recovered from COVID-19. This CDR3 is CASSSGGGEAFF. The DNA for the CDR3 is TGTGCCAGCAGTTCGGGGGGGGGCGAAGCTTTCTTT.